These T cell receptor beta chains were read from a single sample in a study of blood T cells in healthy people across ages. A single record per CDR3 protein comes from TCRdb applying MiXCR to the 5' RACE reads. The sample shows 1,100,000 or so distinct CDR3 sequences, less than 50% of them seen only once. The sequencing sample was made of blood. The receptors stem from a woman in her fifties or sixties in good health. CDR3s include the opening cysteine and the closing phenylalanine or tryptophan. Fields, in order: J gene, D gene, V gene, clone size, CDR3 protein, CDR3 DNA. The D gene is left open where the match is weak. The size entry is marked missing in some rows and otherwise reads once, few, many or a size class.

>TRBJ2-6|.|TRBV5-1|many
CASSLSAGANVLTF
TGCGCCAGCAGCTTGTCCGCTGGGGCCAACGTCCTGACTTTC
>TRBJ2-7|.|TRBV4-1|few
CASSQEEVGAYEQYF
TGCGCCAGCAGCCAAGAAGAAGTGGGGGCCTACGAGCAGTACTTC
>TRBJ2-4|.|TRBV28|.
CASSPQASRGQNIQYF
TGTGCCAGCAGTCCCCAGGCGTCACGGGGACAAAACATTCAGTACTTC
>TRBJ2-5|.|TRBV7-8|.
CASSLAGGLLNEQYF
TGTGCCAGCAGCTTAGCCGGGGGGCTGTTGAATGAGCAGTACTTC
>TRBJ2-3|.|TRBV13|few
CASSSTELAGADTQYF
TGTGCCAGCAGCTCCACGGAGCTAGCCGGCGCAGATACGCAGTATTTT
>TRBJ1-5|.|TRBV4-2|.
CASSQDIDQPQHF
TGTGCCAGCAGCCAAGACATAGATCAGCCCCAGCATTTT
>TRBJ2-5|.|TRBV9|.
CASSVSSEQETQYF
TGTGCCAGCAGCGTTTCTAGCGAACAAGAGACCCAGTACTTC
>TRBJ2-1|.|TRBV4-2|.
CASSQDASGYLRETQFF
TGTGCCAGCAGCCAGGACGCCTCGGGCTACCTACGAGAGACCCAGTTCTTC
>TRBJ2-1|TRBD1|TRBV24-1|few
CATSDATGGFRNEQFF
TGTGCCACCAGTGATGCCACAGGGGGGTTCAGGAATGAGCAGTTCTTC
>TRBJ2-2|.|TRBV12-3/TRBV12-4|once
CASLGTGELFF
TGTGCCAGCCTGGGAACCGGGGAGCTGTTTTTT
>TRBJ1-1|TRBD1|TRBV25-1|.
CASSASYRGDTEAFF
TGTGCCAGCAGTGCCTCCTACAGGGGCGACACTGAAGCTTTCTTT
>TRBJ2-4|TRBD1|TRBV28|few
CASSLGQGRGIQYF
TGTGCCAGCAGTTTGGGACAGGGTAGAGGCATTCAGTACTTC
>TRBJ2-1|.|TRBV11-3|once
CASSLDTGNEQFF
TGTGCCAGCAGCTTGGACACAGGGAATGAGCAGTTCTTC
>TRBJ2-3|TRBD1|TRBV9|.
CASSVALAGTGGTDTQYF
TGTGCCAGCAGCGTAGCTTTAGCCGGGACAGGGGGGACAGATACGCAGTATTTT
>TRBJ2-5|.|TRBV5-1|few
CASSPQAADQETQYF
TGCGCCAGCAGTCCCCAAGCAGCGGACCAAGAGACCCAGTACTTC
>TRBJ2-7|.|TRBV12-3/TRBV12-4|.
CASSPGTGRFYEQYF
TGTGCCAGCAGTCCCGGGACTGGACGCTTCTACGAGCAGTACTTC
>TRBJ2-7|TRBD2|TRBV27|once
CASSQASGFYNEQYF
TGTGCCAGCAGCCAAGCTAGCGGGTTCTACAATGAGCAGTACTTC
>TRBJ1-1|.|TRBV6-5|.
CASRPGVWVNTEAFF
TGTGCCAGCAGGCCCGGGGTTTGGGTGAACACTGAAGCTTTCTTT
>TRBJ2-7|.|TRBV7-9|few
CASSLALTSSYEQYF
TGTGCCAGCAGCTTAGCCTTAACATCCTCCTACGAGCAGTACTTC
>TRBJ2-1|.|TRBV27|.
CASSLLRRHNEQFF
TGTGCCAGCAGTTTACTGCGCCGGCACAATGAGCAGTTCTTC
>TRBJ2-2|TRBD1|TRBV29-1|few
CSVEDMGQGAFGTGELFF
TGCAGCGTTGAAGATATGGGACAGGGGGCGTTTGGCACCGGGGAGCTGTTTTTT
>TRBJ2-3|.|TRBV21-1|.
CASSFEKDTQYF
TGTGCCAGCAGCTTCGAGAAGGATACGCAGTATTTT
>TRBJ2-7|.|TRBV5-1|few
CASRTTGTTYEQYF
TGCGCCAGCAGGACGACAGGAACGACCTACGAGCAGTACTTC
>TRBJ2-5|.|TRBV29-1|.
CSVGVGVKETQYF
TGCAGCGTTGGTGTAGGGGTAAAAGAGACCCAGTACTTC
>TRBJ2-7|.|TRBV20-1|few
CSATPGLTGGGQYF
TGCAGTGCCACCCCCGGCTTGACCGGCGGTGGGCAGTACTTC
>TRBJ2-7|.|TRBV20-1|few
CSARALRSSYEQYF
TGCAGTGCTAGAGCTCTGCGGAGCTCCTACGAGCAGTACTTC
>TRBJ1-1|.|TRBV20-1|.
CSARGTVNTEAFF
TGCAGTGCTAGAGGGACAGTGAACACTGAAGCTTTCTTT
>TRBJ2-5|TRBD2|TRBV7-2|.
CASSSEDGRIQETQYF
TGTGCCAGCAGCTCCGAGGACGGGAGGATCCAAGAGACCCAGTACTTC
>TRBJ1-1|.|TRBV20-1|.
CSARTVSTEAFF
TGCAGTGCTAGAACCGTCAGCACTGAAGCTTTCTTT
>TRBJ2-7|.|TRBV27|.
CASSLFPGHTAYEQYF
TGTGCCAGCAGTTTATTCCCTGGACACACCGCCTACGAGCAGTACTTC
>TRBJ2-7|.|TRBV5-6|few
CASSPPLAYEQYF
TGTGCCAGCAGCCCGCCTCTAGCTTACGAGCAGTACTTC
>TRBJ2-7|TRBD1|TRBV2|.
CASSATGEVVYEQYF
TGTGCCAGCAGTGCGACAGGGGAGGTCGTCTACGAGCAGTACTTC
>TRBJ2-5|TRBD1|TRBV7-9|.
CASSPDRARGTQYF
TGTGCCAGCAGCCCGGACAGGGCCAGGGGGACCCAGTACTTC
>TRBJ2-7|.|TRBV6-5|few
CASTDGSSYNEQYF
TGTGCCAGCACGGACGGGAGCTCCTACAATGAGCAGTACTTC
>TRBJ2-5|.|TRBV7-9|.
CASIGAEETQYF
TGTGCCAGCATTGGGGCCGAAGAGACCCAGTACTTC
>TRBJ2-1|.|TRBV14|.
CASSQDGGTGNEQFF
TGTGCCAGCAGCCAAGATGGCGGGACGGGCAATGAGCAGTTCTTC
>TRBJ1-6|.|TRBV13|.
CASSSDNYNSPLHF
TGTGCCAGCAGCAGCGACAACTATAATTCACCCCTCCACTTT
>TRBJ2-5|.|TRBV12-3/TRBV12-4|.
CASGLAPGETQYF
TGTGCCAGCGGGTTGGCCCCCGGGGAGACCCAGTACTTC
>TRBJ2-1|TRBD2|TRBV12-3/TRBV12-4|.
CASSAKLAGAYNEQFF
TGTGCCAGCAGCGCCAAACTAGCGGGCGCATACAATGAGCAGTTCTTC
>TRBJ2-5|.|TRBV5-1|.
CASSGGSVPQETQYF
TGCGCCAGCAGCGGAGGTTCGGTCCCTCAAGAGACCCAGTACTTC
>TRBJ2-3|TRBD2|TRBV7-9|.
CASSPRGGRDTQYF
TGTGCCAGCAGCCCTCGGGGCGGGAGAGATACGCAGTATTTT
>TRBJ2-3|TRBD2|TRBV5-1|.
CASSRRTSGASADTQYF
TGCGCCAGCAGCCGCCGGACTAGCGGGGCTAGCGCAGATACGCAGTATTTT
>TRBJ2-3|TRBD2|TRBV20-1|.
CSARVLRPGLAPTDTQYF
TGCAGTGCTAGAGTTCTCCGCCCGGGACTAGCGCCCACAGATACGCAGTATTTT
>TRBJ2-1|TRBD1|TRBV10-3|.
CAISESTGQGSQFF
TGTGCCATCAGTGAGTCTACGGGACAGGGGTCCCAGTTCTTC